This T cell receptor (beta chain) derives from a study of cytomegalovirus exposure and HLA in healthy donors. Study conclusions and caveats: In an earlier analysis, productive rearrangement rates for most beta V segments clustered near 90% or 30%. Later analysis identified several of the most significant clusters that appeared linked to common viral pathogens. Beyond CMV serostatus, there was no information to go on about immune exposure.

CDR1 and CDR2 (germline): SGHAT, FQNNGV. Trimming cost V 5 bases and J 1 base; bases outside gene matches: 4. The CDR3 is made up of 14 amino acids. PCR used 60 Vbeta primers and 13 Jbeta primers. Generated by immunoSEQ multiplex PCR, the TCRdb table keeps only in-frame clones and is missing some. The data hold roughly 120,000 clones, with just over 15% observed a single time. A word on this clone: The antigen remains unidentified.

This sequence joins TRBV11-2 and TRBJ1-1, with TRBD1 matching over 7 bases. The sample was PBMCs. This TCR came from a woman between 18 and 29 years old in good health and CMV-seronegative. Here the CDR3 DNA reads TGTGCCAGCAGCGCCGGGACAGAGAACACTGAAGCTTTCTTT. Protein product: CASSAGTENTEAFF.